Given below is one TCR beta chain in context. This record comes from a study of blood T cell repertoires in COVID-19. Germline assignment: CDR1 WNHNN and CDR2 SYGVQD (reference sequence). Trimming at V came to 3 bases and at J to 6 bases, leaving 5 bases not matched to a gene. This CDR3 is 14 amino acids long. Measured with immunoSEQ multiplex PCR; TCRdb has only the in-frame clones, and not every one. The table has some 400,000 clones, more than 85% seen once; the top ten hold 0.7% to 0.95%. The chain carries TRBV10-1 and TRBJ2-3; 8 nucleotides agree with TRBD2. Material: PBMCs or T cells enriched from blood (not recorded which). The sequence derives from a woman aged 40 to 50 who had been exposed to COVID-19. CDR3: CASSDGGAGDTQYF. In nucleotides, the CDR3 is TGCGCCAGCAGTGACGGGGGGGCCGGGGATACGCAGTATTTT.